A selection of T cell receptor beta chains follows, all from one sample in a study of monozygotic twins with cystic fibrosis. TCRdb keeps only in-frame clones here, not all; method: immunoSEQ multiplex PCR. The sample has 30,000 to 35,000 clones; around 90% are singletons. Sequencing was carried out using blood. These receptors all stem from a girl aged 2 to 10 with cystic fibrosis. The CDR3 runs from the conserved cysteine through the conserved F or W. D genes are given only for firm matches. Only some rows state a clone size, as once, few, many or a class for expanded clones.

size: NA
J: TRBJ1-1
V: TRBV9
D: NA
CDR3: CASSVGLQNTEAFF
DNA: TGTGCCAGCAGCGTAGGTCTGCAGAACACTGAAGCTTTCTTT

size: NA
J: TRBJ2-1
V: TRBV27
D: TRBD2
CDR3: CASSLILAGGEDEQFF
DNA: TGTGCCAGCAGTTTAATCCTAGCGGGGGGAGAGGATGAGCAGTTCTTC

size: once
J: TRBJ2-7
V: TRBV14
D: NA
CDR3: CASSPQGFSYEQYF
DNA: TGTGCCAGCAGCCCCCAGGGATTCTCCTACGAGCAGTACTTC

size: NA
J: TRBJ2-7
V: TRBV30
D: NA
CDR3: CAWTGGLRDEQYF
DNA: TGTGCCTGGACCGGGGGCCTCCGGGACGAGCAGTACTTC

size: NA
J: TRBJ2-3
V: TRBV27
D: TRBD1
CDR3: CASSTWTGLLSDTQYF
DNA: TGTGCCAGCAGTACTTGGACAGGGTTGTTATCGGATACGCAGTATTTT

size: NA
J: TRBJ2-7
V: TRBV19
D: TRBD2
CDR3: CASSKTRSGGANEQYF
DNA: TGTGCCAGTAGTAAGACGAGAAGCGGGGGGGCAAACGAGCAGTACTTC

size: NA
J: TRBJ1-2
V: TRBV19
D: TRBD1
CDR3: CASSIDHVGRGNYGYTF
DNA: TGTGCCAGTAGTATAGATCACGTTGGCAGGGGGAACTATGGCTACACCTTC

size: NA
J: TRBJ1-2
V: TRBV10-3
D: NA
CDR3: CAITSGGLTNYGYTF
DNA: TGTGCCATAACCTCGGGGGGACTCACTAACTATGGCTACACCTTC

size: NA
J: TRBJ2-1
V: TRBV7-9
D: TRBD2
CDR3: CASSWGLARDEQFF
DNA: TGTGCCAGCAGCTGGGGACTAGCGAGAGATGAGCAGTTCTTC

size: NA
J: TRBJ1-5
V: TRBV5-4
D: TRBD1
CDR3: CASSPGQGLQPQHF
DNA: TGTGCCAGCAGCCCCGGACAGGGCTTACAGCCCCAGCATTTT

size: medium-sized
J: TRBJ1-5
V: TRBV7-9
D: NA
CDR3: CASSMMADQPQHF
DNA: TGTGCCAGCAGCATGATGGCGGATCAGCCCCAGCATTTT

size: NA
J: TRBJ2-2
V: TRBV7-7
D: NA
CDR3: CASSPGLGELFF
DNA: TGTGCCAGCAGTCCGGGCCTAGGGGAGCTGTTTTTT

size: NA
J: TRBJ1-1
V: TRBV9
D: NA
CDR3: CASSVGFDRTGDTEAFF
DNA: TGTGCCAGCAGCGTTGGGTTCGACAGGACTGGCGACACTGAAGCTTTCTTT

size: NA
J: TRBJ1-2
V: TRBV5-4
D: TRBD1
CDR3: CASSLVRDRGTRYGYTF
DNA: TGTGCCAGCAGCCTCGTCCGGGACAGGGGCACTCGTTATGGCTACACCTTC

size: NA
J: TRBJ1-4
V: TRBV7-2
D: NA
CDR3: CASSPRGGPNEKLFF
DNA: TGTGCCAGCAGCCCACGCGGGGGCCCTAATGAAAAACTGTTTTTT

size: NA
J: TRBJ1-1
V: TRBV19
D: NA
CDR3: CASSMSSGGTEAFF
DNA: TGTGCCAGTAGTATGAGTTCGGGTGGGACTGAAGCTTTCTTT

size: NA
J: TRBJ2-6
V: TRBV15
D: NA
CDR3: CATSGDISGANVLTF
DNA: TGTGCCACCAGCGGAGACATCTCTGGGGCCAACGTCCTGACTTTC

size: NA
J: TRBJ2-1
V: TRBV30
D: NA
CDR3: CAWSRSLGAYNEQFF
DNA: TGTGCCTGGAGTAGGTCCCTCGGTGCCTACAATGAGCAGTTCTTC

size: NA
J: TRBJ1-5
V: TRBV19
D: NA
CDR3: CASKQGLEVSNQPQHF
DNA: TGTGCCAGTAAGCAAGGCCTGGAGGTTAGCAATCAGCCCCAGCATTTT

size: NA
J: TRBJ2-5
V: TRBV30
D: NA
CDR3: CAWTGPVLREQYF
DNA: TGTGCCTGGACTGGACCCGTGTTAAGGGAGCAGTACTTC

size: NA
J: TRBJ1-5
V: TRBV2
D: TRBD1
CDR3: CASRETGGIPGGNQPQHF
DNA: TGTGCCAGCAGGGAGACAGGGGGAATACCTGGGGGCAATCAGCCCCAGCATTTT

size: NA
J: TRBJ2-7
V: TRBV27
D: NA
CDR3: CASSPRQEPYEQYF
DNA: TGTGCCAGCAGCCCTAGACAGGAGCCCTACGAGCAGTACTTC

size: NA
J: TRBJ1-5
V: TRBV19
D: NA
CDR3: CACTSEGGNQPQHF
DNA: TGTGCCTGCACCTCGGAGGGTGGAAATCAGCCCCAGCATTTT

size: NA
J: TRBJ1-2
V: TRBV30
D: NA
CDR3: CAWSATGIGANYGYTF
DNA: TGTGCCTGGAGTGCAACAGGAATAGGAGCTAACTATGGCTACACCTTC

size: NA
J: TRBJ2-7
V: TRBV2
D: TRBD2
CDR3: CASRTSGIVYEQYF
DNA: TGTGCCAGCAGGACTAGCGGGATCGTTTACGAGCAGTACTTC

size: NA
J: TRBJ2-3
V: TRBV28
D: TRBD2
CDR3: CASSSSGRLTDTQYF
DNA: TGTGCCAGCAGTTCTAGCGGGAGGTTAACAGATACGCAGTATTTT